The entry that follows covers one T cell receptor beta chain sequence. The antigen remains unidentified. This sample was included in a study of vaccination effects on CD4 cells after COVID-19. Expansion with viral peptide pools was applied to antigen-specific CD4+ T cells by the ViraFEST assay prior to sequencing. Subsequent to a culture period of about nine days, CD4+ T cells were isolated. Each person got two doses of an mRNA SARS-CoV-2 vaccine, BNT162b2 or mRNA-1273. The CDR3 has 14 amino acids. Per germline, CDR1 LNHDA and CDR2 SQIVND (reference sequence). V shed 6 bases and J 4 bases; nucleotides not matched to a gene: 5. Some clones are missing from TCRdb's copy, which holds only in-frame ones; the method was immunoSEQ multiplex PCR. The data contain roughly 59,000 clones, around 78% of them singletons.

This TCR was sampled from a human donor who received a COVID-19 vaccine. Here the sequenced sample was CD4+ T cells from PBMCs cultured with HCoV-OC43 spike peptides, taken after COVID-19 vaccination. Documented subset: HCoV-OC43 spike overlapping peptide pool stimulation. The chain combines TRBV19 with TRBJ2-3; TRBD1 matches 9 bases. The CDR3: CASRRDREADTQYF. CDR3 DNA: TGTGCCAGTAGACGGGACAGGGAAGCAGATACGCAGTATTTT. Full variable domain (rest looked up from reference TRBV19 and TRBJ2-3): DGGITQSPKYLFRKEGQNVTLSCEQNLNHDAMYWYRQDPGQGLRLIYYSQIVNDFQKGDIAEGYSVSREKKESFPLTVTSAQKNPTAFYLCASRRDREADTQYFGPGTRLTVL.